Following are 28 T cell receptor beta chains from one sample sequenced in a study of shared clonotypes between healthy human individuals. The table came from immunoSEQ multiplex PCR; TCRdb's copy has only in-frame clones and leaves some out. Seen here are 2.5 million or so clones, just over 90% observed once, and the top ten hold under 0.15%. Sequencing used naive CD4+ T cells sorted from blood. This sample's subset: CD45RA+ positively selected. Every receptor here comes from a man between 18 and 35 years old in good health.

The rearrangement links TRBV5-1 to TRBJ1-2; TRBD1 might be the D (6 bases). The V end lost 0 bases, the J end lost 6 bases, and 12 bases lay between the germline ends. Germline V gene sequence: CDR1 SGHRS, CDR2 YFSETQ. This CDR3 comprises 14 residues. CDR3 sequence: CASSLGTAWDGYTF. In DNA, the CDR3 is TGCGCCAGCAGCTTGGGGACAGCGTGGGATGGCTACACCTTC.

On this clone: The same CDR3 arises from other DNA sequences in this sample as well. The rearrangement joins TRBV28 to TRBJ1-1, with 8 bases matching TRBD1. V lost 2 bases, J lost 1 base, and 3 bases stayed unmatched. Germline V gene sequence: CDR1 MDHEN, CDR2 SYDVKM. CDR3 length: 15 residues. CDR3 region: CASSLRGQGNTEAFF. In DNA, the CDR3 is TGTGCCAGCAGTTTACGTGGACAGGGGAACACTGAAGCTTTCTTT.

On this clone: Different DNA sequences within this sample yield the same CDR3. The J gene is TRBJ2-7, the V gene TRBV6-5; 8 positions match TRBD1. This CDR3 comprises 14 residues. V dropped 6 bases and J dropped 0; count of bases not matched to a gene: 4. Looked up from germline, CDR1 is MNHEY and CDR2 is SVGAGI. The CDR3 loop is CASRRDRSSYEQYF. CDR3 nucleotides: TGTGCCAGCAGAAGGGACAGGAGCTCCTACGAGCAGTACTTC.

The V and J genes are TRBV2 and TRBJ1-4, with TRBD1 matching over 8 bases. Germline V lookup: CDR1 SNHLY, CDR2 FYNNEI. V was pared by 4 bases and J by 6 bases, with 4 bases of the junction left unmatched. The CDR3 extends over 14 amino acids. CDR3 nucleotides: TGTGCCAGCAGTGCAGGGGGCGCTTATGAAAAACTGTTTTTT. Translating gives CASSAGGAYEKLFF.

The CDR3 loop is CAIGTGKGETQYF. The CDR3 coding sequence is TGTGCCATCGGGACGGGGAAGGGGGAGACCCAGTACTTC. The chain couples TRBV10-3 to TRBJ2-5; D assignment may be TRBD1 or TRBD2 (5 bases each). Trimming stripped 8 bases from V and 5 bases from J, with 15 bases between. CDR1 ENHRY and CDR2 SYGVKD come from the germline V gene. CDR3 length equals 13 residues.

This clone showed up just once. The chain carries TRBV6-1 and TRBJ2-5; D is possibly TRBD1 or TRBD2 (6 bases each). Per the germline V gene, CDR1 is MNHNS and CDR2 is SASEGT. There are 14 residues in the CDR3. Trimming removed 2 bases at V and 4 bases at J, with 11 bases between. CDR3 coding DNA: TGTGCCAGCAGTGAATCGGGGGCGGGAGAGACCCAGTACTTC. It specifies CASSESGAGETQYF.

The J gene is TRBJ2-3, the V gene TRBV19, with TRBD2 matching 14 bases. The V and J ends lost 4 bases and 5 bases, in that order; junction bases with no gene match: 5. Germline V gene data show CDR1 as LNHDA and CDR2 as SQIVND (reference sequence). CDR3 length equals 16 residues. In DNA, the CDR3 is TGTGCCAGTAGTACCGGGACTAGCGGGAGAAGAGATACGCAGTATTTT. It codes for CASSTGTSGRRDTQYF.

This sequence joins TRBV9 and TRBJ2-3, with 7 bases that match TRBD2. V lost 4 bases and J lost 4; bases outside the gene matches: 9. Per the germline V gene, CDR1 is SGDLS and CDR2 is YYNGEE. This CDR3 spans 15 amino acids. The CDR3 DNA sequence: TGTGCCAGCAGCCCGAGGCGGGAGAAGGCAGATACGCAGTATTTT. Protein product: CASSPRREKADTQYF.

The gene calls are TRBV5-4 and TRBJ2-3, with 8 bases identical to TRBD2. Trimming at V came to 5 bases and at J to 0 bases, leaving 5 bases not matched to a gene. Per the germline V gene, CDR1 is SGHNT and CDR2 is YYREEE (reference sequence). The CDR3 covers 15 residues. Here the CDR3 DNA reads TGTGCCAGCAGGGAGGCGGGAGGAAGCACAGATACGCAGTATTTT. This encodes CASREAGGSTDTQYF.

The gene calls are TRBV6-1 and TRBJ1-2; D ambiguous. The CDR3 loop spans 11 amino acids. V was shortened by 6 bases and J by 0 bases, with 2 bases between the two germline ends. CDR1 and CDR2 from the germline V gene are MNHNS and SASEGT. CDR3 sequence (DNA): TGTGCCAGCAGGGCTAACTATGGCTACACCTTC. Amino acid sequence: CASRANYGYTF.

The genes are TRBV6-6 and TRBJ2-3; TRBD2 matches at 8 bases. V shed 4 bases and J 14 bases; nucleotides not matched to a gene: 5. This CDR3 spans 11 amino acids. The germline V gene encodes CDR1 MNHNY and CDR2 SVGAGI (reference sequence). The CDR3 region has the DNA TGTGCCAGCAGTTCCGGGACTAGGCTGTATTTT. Its translation: CASSSGTRLYF.

The chain joins TRBV7-2 to TRBJ1-2, with 7 bases aligning to TRBD1. The V gene's germline CDR1 is SGHTA and CDR2 FQGNSA. The CDR3 spans 9 residues. Trimming cost V 10 bases and J 13 bases; bases outside gene matches: 6. The CDR3: CAIRTGGTF. CDR3 DNA: TGTGCCATCCGGACAGGCGGCACCTTC.

This chain uses TRBV28 with TRBJ1-2, with D possibly TRBD1 on 6 matching bases. Trimming took 6 bases from V and 5 from J, leaving 13 bases between them. This CDR3 region has 13 residues. CDR1 and CDR2 from the germline V gene are MDHEN and SYDVKM. CDR3 sequence reads: CASRRGGRYGYTF. CDR3 DNA sequence: TGTGCCAGCAGGAGAGGGGGACGATATGGCTACACCTTC.

This chain links TRBV5-1 with TRBJ2-7, with TRBD1 matching over 8 bases. Trimming took 0 bases from V and 3 from J; bases not matched to a gene: 14. The germline CDR1 and CDR2 sequences are SGHRS and YFSETQ. The CDR3 sequence is 18 residues long. CDR3 coding DNA: TGCGCCAGCAGCTTGGCCGATAATAATTGGGACAGGAGCTACGAGCAGTACTTC. Protein sequence: CASSLADNNWDRSYEQYF.

This rearrangement joins TRBV5-1 to TRBJ1-1; TRBD1 might be the D (6 bases). Germline V gene sequence: CDR1 SGHRS, CDR2 YFSETQ. This CDR3 contains 15 residues. V lost 5 bases, J lost 2 bases, and 16 bases lay in between. The CDR3 loop reads CASRPGTTGNTEAFF. The CDR3 DNA is TGCGCCAGCAGACCCGGGACAACGGGTAACACTGAAGCTTTCTTT.

This chain connects TRBV5-4 to TRBJ2-5; a weak D match, TRBD2 (6 bases). Germline CDR1 is SGHNT and CDR2 is YYREEE (reference sequence). Trimming shortened V by 3 bases and J by 5 bases, and 14 bases separated the two germline ends. This CDR3 has 14 amino acids. The chain's CDR3 is CASSSGIGGETQYF. In DNA, the CDR3 is TGTGCCAGCAGCTCAGGGATTGGGGGGGAGACCCAGTACTTC.

V gene TRBV6-4 combines with J gene TRBJ2-1, with 12 bases aligning to TRBD2. V shed 6 bases, J shed 8 bases, and the junction held 8 bases outside the gene matches. The germline V gene has CDR1 MRHNA and CDR2 SNTAGT. The CDR3 has 15 residues. The CDR3 region is CASRPSGGAIDEQFF. CDR3 bases: TGTGCCAGCAGACCTAGCGGGGGGGCCATAGATGAGCAGTTCTTC.

The chain joins TRBV25-1 to TRBJ2-3; unclear D gene. The CDR3 is 15 amino acids. Trimming took off 2 bases at V and 6 bases at J, with 15 bases between the two ends. Germline V lookup: CDR1 MGHDK, CDR2 SYGVNS. CDR3 sequence reads: CASSETLLSKDTQYF. CDR3 DNA sequence: TGTGCCAGCAGTGAAACACTCCTTAGCAAGGATACGCAGTATTTT.

The chain links TRBV5-1 to TRBJ1-3; maybe TRBD1 (5 bases). The CDR3 consists of 15 residues. The germline V gene has CDR1 SGHRS and CDR2 YFSETQ. V was shortened by 2 bases and J by 8 bases, with 17 bases between the two germline ends. CDR3 DNA sequence: TGCGCCAGCAGCTTCGGTGACAGTTTGGCGGACACCATATATTTT. Its translation: CASSFGDSLADTIYF.

The chain employs TRBV28 and TRBJ2-1; D uncertain. Per germline, CDR1 MDHEN and CDR2 SYDVKM. CDR3 size: 13 residues. Trimming left V 2 bases short and J 7 bases short, with 9 bases between. CDR3 in DNA: TGTGCCAGCAGTTTAGCAAGAGGAAATGAGCAGTTCTTC. This codes for CASSLARGNEQFF.

The chain carries TRBV28 and TRBJ2-1, with D tentatively TRBD2 (5 bases). The length of the CDR3 is 12 residues. The germline V gene encodes CDR1 MDHEN and CDR2 SYDVKM. Trimming cost V 7 bases and J 7 bases, with 11 bases left between them. CDR3 in DNA: TGTGCCAGCACCGGACTGAGGAATGAGCAGTTCTTC. Encoded protein: CASTGLRNEQFF. Full variable domain (outside the CDR3, taken from reference TRBV28 and TRBJ2-1): DVKVTQSSRYLVKRTGEKVFLECVQDMDHENMFWYRQDPGLGLRLIYFSYDVKMKEKGDIPEGYSVSREKKERFSLILESASTNQTSMYLCASTGLRNEQFFGPGTRLTVL.

In its sample, this clone was seen a few times. The same CDR3 can be traced to other DNA sequences in this sample. V gene TRBV5-1 combines with J gene TRBJ1-2; a weak D match, TRBD1 (6 bases). Germline-derived CDR1 and CDR2 are SGHRS and YFSETQ. The V end lost 0 bases, the J end lost 3 bases, and 6 bases lay between the germline ends. The CDR3 totals 13 residues. CDR3 nucleotides: TGCGCCAGCAGCTTGGCAGGGGACTATGGCTACACCTTC. It encodes CASSLAGDYGYTF.

The chain is built from TRBV19 and TRBJ1-4; no clear D. The length of the CDR3 is 14 residues. V gave up 5 bases and J gave up 4 bases, with 11 bases separating them. Germline V lookup: CDR1 LNHDA, CDR2 SQIVND (reference sequence). The CDR3 here is CASSVGGSNEKLFF. The CDR3 coding sequence is TGTGCCAGTAGTGTCGGAGGAAGTAATGAAAAACTGTTTTTT.

The chain carries TRBV5-1 and TRBJ2-1, with D perhaps TRBD2 (7 bases). The V end was cut by 4 bases, the J end by 10 bases, with 18 bases between. Germline V CDR1 and CDR2: SGHRS, YFSETQ. The CDR3 contains 14 residues. The CDR3 loop is CASSLGRGPGEQFF. The CDR3 bases are TGCGCCAGCAGCCTCGGGCGGGGGCCTGGCGAGCAGTTCTTC.

The chain uses TRBV11-2 and TRBJ2-7; no firm D call. Deletions cut 1 base from V and 7 bases from J, with 11 bases between. This CDR3 is 13 amino acids long. CDR1 and CDR2 (germline): SGHAT, FQNNGV. The DNA for the CDR3 is TGTGCCAGCAGCTTAGCGGGCCCTGGGGAGCAGTACTTC. Encoded protein: CASSLAGPGEQYF.

The J gene is TRBJ1-1, the V gene TRBV4-3; 12 bases are a match to TRBD1. The V gene end was trimmed by 3 bases and the J gene end by 4 bases; junction bases not matched to a gene: 6. The CDR3 length is 16 residues. Germline V gives CDR1 LGHNA, CDR2 YSLEER. The CDR3 nucleotides are TGCGCCAGCAGCCAGATGATGGGACAGGGGGCCACTGAAGCTTTCTTT. Its translation: CASSQMMGQGATEAFF.

The chain employs TRBV5-1 and TRBJ1-5; D is unresolved. V lost 4 bases and J 1 base, leaving 12 bases between the germline ends. Germline assignment: CDR1 SGHRS and CDR2 YFSETQ. The CDR3 runs to 15 residues. The CDR3 loop reads CASSPGGESNQPQHF. The CDR3 nucleotides read TGCGCCAGCAGCCCTGGCGGGGAAAGCAATCAGCCCCAGCATTTT.

This rearrangement joins TRBV28 to TRBJ2-1; TRBD2 might be the D (5 bases). CDR1 MDHEN and CDR2 SYDVKM come from the germline V gene. The CDR3 covers 14 residues. V was pared by 7 bases and J by 2 bases, with 12 bases between. In nucleotides, the CDR3 is TGTGCCAGCAAACCGGGAACGGCCTACAATGAGCAGTTCTTC. Translated: CASKPGTAYNEQFF.